These T cell receptor beta chains were read from a single sample in a study of cytomegalovirus exposure and HLA in healthy donors. The method was immunoSEQ multiplex PCR; TCRdb's version includes in-frame clones alone and lacks a portion of them. The sample shows around 130,000 clones, about two thirds of them seen only once. What was sequenced was PBMCs. The receptors originated from a woman aged 55-70 years in good health and CMV-seropositive. Both conserved end residues are part of each CDR3. The size entry is marked missing in some rows and otherwise reads once, few, many or a size class.

j_gene	abundance	v_gene	CDR3aa
TRBJ1-5	.	TRBV19	CASSRGGNSNQPQHF
TRBJ1-5	.	TRBV2	CASSEAPPGNNQPQHF
TRBJ1-4	.	TRBV6-5	CASSYNRGANEKLFF
TRBJ1-2	once	TRBV11-2	CASSLTDSTHYGYTF
TRBJ2-7	once	TRBV18	CASSPGQGFSYEQYF
TRBJ1-2	.	TRBV2	CASNGPGGVGYTF
TRBJ1-4	few	TRBV7-2	CASSRGTVNEKLFF
TRBJ2-1	few	TRBV6-1	CASSESLFYNEQFF
TRBJ1-1	once	TRBV2	CASSGQNTEAFF
TRBJ2-1	few	TRBV9	CASTEDGTPLNEQFF
TRBJ1-1	.	TRBV5-1	CASSLVRGMNTEAFF
TRBJ2-7	.	TRBV5-1	CASSFLTGTPSYEQYF
TRBJ2-7	.	TRBV10-1	CASSEETTNSYEQYF
TRBJ2-3	.	TRBV5-1	CASSRTGGIDTQYF
TRBJ2-5	few	TRBV7-9	CASSSAGASQETQYF
TRBJ2-3	.	TRBV5-4	CASSTGLAPRDTQYF
TRBJ2-3	.	TRBV4-1	CASSQNRYDTQYF
TRBJ1-5	.	TRBV2	CASSLSEYSNQPQHF
TRBJ1-5	.	TRBV6-1	CASRRTDGQPQHF
TRBJ2-5	.	TRBV11-3	CASSLGGVQETQYF
TRBJ1-2	.	TRBV14	CASSQMGDSVGYTF
TRBJ1-6	few	TRBV18	CASSSGTGGNSPLHF
TRBJ1-6	.	TRBV7-9	CASSVQGANSPLHF
TRBJ1-2	.	TRBV19	CASSPRGFYGYTF